The 27 T cell receptor beta chains listed next were all sequenced from one sample in a study of T cells in Graves' hyperthyroidism and ophthalmopathy. Amplification yielded TCR beta CDR3 regions, with RNA transcripts as the source. First-round RT-PCR with HTBI primers amplified the TCR CDR3 region. A single record per CDR3 protein comes from TCRdb applying MiXCR to the multiplex PCR reads. The data show 450,000 to 550,000 distinct CDR3 sequences, with around 24% seen just once and about 11% held by the top ten. Specimen: blood. These receptor sequences come from a woman in her thirties with Graves' ophthalmopathy.

The chain is built from TRBV2 and TRBJ1-2; maybe TRBD1 (6 bases). The V end was cut by 9 bases, the J end by 0 bases, with 11 bases between. Germline V gene data show CDR1 as SNHLY and CDR2 as FYNNEI. The length of the CDR3 is 13 residues. The CDR3 bases are TGTGCCAGAGGGGACACCTCTAACTATGGCTACACCTTC. Protein: CARGDTSNYGYTF.

This clonotype has just a few counts. This sequence may be a read error, since a much larger clone differs from it by one base. The chain has TRBV29-1 and TRBJ1-1; TRBD1 agrees at 8 bases. The CDR3 has 12 residues. Looked up from germline, CDR1 is SQVTM and CDR2 is ANQGSEA. Written as DNA, the CDR3 is TGCAGCGTGAGCGGACAGGGTACTGAAGCTTGCTTT. This gives the protein CSVSGQGTEACF.

This clonotype was seen ten or more times. The V call is TRBV30, the J call TRBJ2-5; either TRBD1 or TRBD2 may supply D (5 bases each). The CDR3 runs 18 residues. In germline, CDR1 is GTSNPN, CDR2 SVGIG (reference sequence). With 0 bases removed from V and 5 bases from J, the gap between germline ends came to 25 bases. The CDR3 sequence is CAWSVLGQGGNRGETQYF. The CDR3 coding sequence is TGTGCCTGGAGTGTACTCGGTCAGGGTGGAAATCGAGGGGAGACCCAGTACTTC.

This clonotype occurred many times. This CDR3 reads CAWSGGGGVYEQYF. DNA of the CDR3: TGTGCCTGGAGTGGGGGGGGAGGGGTCTACGAGCAGTACTTC. V usage is TRBV30 and J usage is TRBJ2-7, with TRBD2 identical over 7 bases. Germline assignment: CDR1 GTSNPN and CDR2 SVGIG (reference sequence). V gave up 1 base and J gave up 3 bases; unmatched junction bases: 6. CDR3 size: 14 residues.

Ten or more counts support this clonotype. In DNA form, the CDR3 reads TGCAGCGTTGAACGGCCAGGTACCACAACCTACGAGCAGTACTTC. Translation gives CSVERPGTTTYEQYF. The chain joins TRBV29-1 to TRBJ2-7; D gene ambiguous. The germline V gene encodes CDR1 SQVTM and CDR2 ANQGSEA. The CDR3 runs 15 residues. The germline V and J ends were trimmed by 2 bases and 2 bases, with 16 bases remaining between them.

This clonotype occurred a few times. CDR3 nucleotides: TGTGCCATCAGTCTGTCGACCGGCCAAGAGACCCAGTACTTC. It encodes CAISLSTGQETQYF. The V gene is TRBV10-3, the J gene TRBJ2-5; D gene unclear. This CDR3 contains 14 residues. V lost 5 bases and J 1 base, leaving 11 bases between the germline ends. Germline V gene sequence: CDR1 ENHRY, CDR2 SYGVKD.

The J gene is TRBJ1-5, the V gene TRBV6-1, with D perhaps TRBD1 (6 bases). Germline V gene sequence: CDR1 MNHNS, CDR2 SASEGT. Trimming removed 0 bases from V and 1 base from J, with 10 bases in between. CDR3 length equals 16 residues. The CDR3 DNA reads as TGTGCCAGCAGTGAAGCGGCAGGGGTGAGCAATCAGCCCCAGCATTTT. The encoded protein is CASSEAAGVSNQPQHF.

This clonotype was counted ten times or more. This chain joins TRBV7-2 and TRBJ1-1; TRBD1 aligns across 7 bases. J gave up 12 bases and V 6 bases, and 13 bases lay outside the gene matches. This CDR3 has 13 residues. Germline V CDR1 and CDR2: SGHTA, FQGNSA. CDR3 bases: TGTGCCAGCAGATCAGGCCCCGGGACAGCCCCTTTCTTT. As protein: CASRSGPGTAPFF.

Ten or more counts support this clonotype. The chain has TRBV12-3 or TRBV12-4 and TRBJ2-7; maybe TRBD1 (5 bases). There are 14 residues in the CDR3. Trimming pared 2 bases from V and 2 bases from J, leaving 10 bases between. CDR3 DNA sequence: TGTGCCAGCAGTTTAAGGGGCATAGCCTACGAGCAGTACTTC. Protein sequence: CASSLRGIAYEQYF.

In this sample, this clonotype turned up a few times. V gene TRBV5-1 combines with J gene TRBJ2-7, with 8 bases fitting TRBD2. The CDR3 is 16 amino acids. Germline trimming cut 0 bases from V and 0 bases from J; bases unmatched to any gene: 5. Germline V gene lookup returns CDR1 SGHRS and CDR2 YFSETQ. CDR3 nucleotide sequence: TGCGCCAGCAGCTTGGATATAGCGGGGAGCTCCTACGAGCAGTACTTC. Encoded protein: CASSLDIAGSSYEQYF.

This clonotype was observed at least ten times. This chain joins TRBV24-1 and TRBJ1-2, with D possibly being TRBD1 (6 bases). The CDR3 has 13 residues. CDR1 is KGHDR and CDR2 is SFDVKD in the germline V gene. Trimming took 9 bases from V and 0 from J, leaving 10 bases between them. The CDR3 region is CATGDKSNYGYTF. The CDR3 nucleotides are TGTGCCACCGGGGACAAGTCTAACTATGGCTACACCTTC.

The V and J genes are TRBV20-1 and TRBJ2-7; D ambiguous. Trimming pared 6 bases from V and 0 bases from J, leaving 6 bases between. CDR3 length: 11 residues. Germline V gives CDR1 DFQATT, CDR2 SNEGSKA (reference sequence). CDR3 bases: TGCAGTGCCCCGAGCTCCTACGAGCAGTACTTC. This gives the protein CSAPSSYEQYF.

In its sample, this clonotype was seen many times. This chain links TRBV6-5 with TRBJ1-1; D gene uncertain. In germline, CDR1 is MNHEY, CDR2 SVGAGI. With 6 bases removed from V and 2 bases from J, the gap between germline ends came to 10 bases. The CDR3 is made up of 13 amino acids. For the CDR3, the DNA is TGTGCCAGCAGGCAGGATTTAAACACTGAAGCTTTCTTT. Its translation: CASRQDLNTEAFF.

V gene TRBV29-1 combines with J gene TRBJ2-7, with TRBD1 identical over 7 bases. The CDR3 is 16 residues long. The germline V gene encodes CDR1 SQVTM and CDR2 ANQGSEA. J gave up 0 bases and V 4 bases, and 12 bases lay outside the gene matches. The CDR3 spells CSVGGDRASSSYEQYF. The CDR3 DNA sequence: TGCAGCGTTGGTGGCGACAGGGCAAGCAGCTCCTACGAGCAGTACTTC.

The V gene is TRBV12-3 or TRBV12-4, the J gene TRBJ1-1; D may be TRBD1 (6 bases). V dropped 6 bases and J dropped 4 bases, with 12 bases sitting between them. The CDR3 extends over 13 amino acids. CDR3 coding DNA: TGTGCCAGCAGACTACAGGGAGTCACTGAAGCTTTCTTT. Encoded protein: CASRLQGVTEAFF.

This clonotype showed up just a few times. A read error may account for a junction end that differs from germline. This chain uses TRBV3-1 with TRBJ1-1; D is unresolved. CDR3 size: 13 residues. Germline V gene data show CDR1 as LGHDT and CDR2 as YNNKEL (reference sequence). CDR3 sequence: CASSQVENTEAFF. The CDR3 nucleotides read TGCGCCAGCAGCCAAGTAGAGAACACTGAAGCTTTCTTT.

The chain links TRBV18 to TRBJ1-5; 7 bases fit TRBD1. V gave up 4 bases and J gave up 9 bases; unmatched junction bases: 9. Per the germline V gene, CDR1 is KGHSH and CDR2 is LQKENI. The CDR3 spans 14 residues. The CDR3 region is CASSLDRLGSPQHF. DNA for the CDR3: TGTGCCAGCTCACTGGACAGGCTCGGGTCGCCCCAGCATTTT.

This clonotype was picked up a small number of times. The chain couples TRBV11-2 to TRBJ2-4, with 7 bases aligning to TRBD1. Unmatched junction bases numbered 11, after V lost 4 bases and J lost 8 bases. CDR1 is SGHAT and CDR2 is FQNNGV in the germline V gene. The CDR3 sequence is 15 residues long. DNA for the CDR3: TGTGCCAGCAGCTCGGTGACAGGGCCGTTGGACATTCAGTACTTC. As protein: CASSSVTGPLDIQYF.

The chain carries TRBV6-1 and TRBJ1-1, with TRBD1 matching over 12 bases. V was clipped by 1 base and J by 1 base; unmatched bases: 7. The CDR3 runs to 18 residues. Germline CDR1 reads MNHNS; CDR2 reads SASEGT. The CDR3 region is CASSEVGTGGGTNTEAFF. CDR3 in DNA: TGTGCCAGCAGTGAAGTCGGGACAGGGGGCGGCACGAACACTGAAGCTTTCTTT.

This clonotype was observed at least ten times. The chain is built from TRBV28 and TRBJ2-7; TRBD1 might be the D (6 bases). The germline V gene encodes CDR1 MDHEN and CDR2 SYDVKM. V dropped 2 bases and J dropped 2 bases, with 19 bases sitting between them. This CDR3 region has 17 residues. The CDR3 DNA follows: TGTGCCAGCAGTTTACCTATAAGACAGGACCAAACCTACGAGCAGTACTTC. It yields the protein CASSLPIRQDQTYEQYF. The complete variable domain, with remaining parts taken from reference TRBV28 and TRBJ2-7, reads DVKVTQSSRYLVKRTGEKVFLECVQDMDHENMFWYRQDPGLGLRLIYFSYDVKMKEKGDIPEGYSVSREKKERFSLILESASTNQTSMYLCASSLPIRQDQTYEQYFGPGTRLTVT.

V and J are TRBV4-1 and TRBJ1-2; D possibly corresponds to TRBD1 (5 bases). The CDR3 spans 14 residues. CDR1 and CDR2 from the germline V gene are MGHRA and YSYEKL. V lost 1 base and J lost 3, with 9 bases in between. Here the CDR3 DNA reads TGCGCCAGCAGCCAAGTCGGGACGGACTATGGCTACACCTTC. This encodes CASSQVGTDYGYTF.

V is TRBV18 and J is TRBJ2-7; D perhaps matches TRBD1 (6 bases). Trimming shortened V by 6 bases and J by 1 base, and 13 bases separated the two germline ends. The length of the CDR3 is 14 residues. Germline CDR1 reads KGHSH; CDR2 reads LQKENI. Written as DNA, the CDR3 is TGTGCCAGCTCCCAGGACAGAACTTCCTACGAGCAGTACTTC. This encodes CASSQDRTSYEQYF.

This clonotype was seen only a few times. The rearrangement uses TRBV7-6 and TRBJ1-1, with TRBD1 as a possible D gene (5 bases). The V end lost 1 base, the J end lost 7 bases, and 13 bases lay between the germline ends. Germline CDR1 SGHVS, CDR2 FNYEAQ. This CDR3 comprises 14 residues. The CDR3 sequence is CASSLGAGRVEAFF. CDR3 in DNA: TGTGCCAGCAGCTTAGGTGCAGGCAGGGTTGAAGCTTTCTTT.

This clonotype was seen a few times. A much larger clonotype is one base distant, so this may be a read error. This sequence joins TRBV6-1 and TRBJ1-5, with 9 positions matching TRBD1. This CDR3 has 14 residues. Germline CDR1 and CDR2: MNHNS and SASEGT. J was trimmed by 6 bases and V by 8 bases; bases with no gene match: 8. CDR3 DNA: TGTGCCAGCGAAGACAGGGGGAAATTTCAGCCCCAGCATTTT. Its protein is CASEDRGKFQPQHF.

V is TRBV29-1 and J is TRBJ1-1; 10 nucleotides align to TRBD1. This CDR3 has 14 residues. Per the germline V gene, CDR1 is SQVTM and CDR2 is ANQGSEA. After removal of 8 bases from V and 1 base from J, the junction contained 7 bases not matched to a gene. The CDR3 DNA reads TGCAGCACTTATGGGACAGGGGCGAACACTGAAGCTTTCTTT. Protein sequence: CSTYGTGANTEAFF.

In DNA form, the CDR3 reads TGTGCCAGCATCTCCGGCGGACTGAACACCGGGGAGCTGTTTTTT. Amino acid sequence: CASISGGLNTGELFF. The chain combines TRBV6-1 with TRBJ2-2, with D tentatively TRBD2 (5 bases). The CDR3 spans 15 residues. V shed 7 bases and J shed 1 base, with 13 bases lying between them. The germline CDR1 and CDR2 sequences are MNHNS and SASEGT.

A remark on this clonotype: With a much larger clone just one base away, this may be a read error. The chain is built from TRBV30 and TRBJ1-1; the D gene is possibly TRBD1 (5 bases). There are 11 residues in the CDR3. CDR1 GTSNPN and CDR2 SVGIG come from the germline V gene (reference sequence). Trimming took off 2 bases at V and 6 bases at J, with 7 bases between the two ends. CDR3 sequence (DNA): TGTGCCTGGAGTCTGGGGGCTGAAGCTTTCTTT. Amino acids: CAWSLGAEAFF.